This T cell receptor beta chain was profiled in a study of metastatic and nonmetastatic thyroid tumors. About the study: Repertoires from blood and tumor or nodule tissue of malignant and benign thyroid patients were compared.

The table lists this clone with many counts. The germline gives CDR1 LNHNV, CDR2 YYDKDF (reference sequence). The CDR3 has 17 residues. After removal of 1 base from V and 2 bases from J, the junction contained 9 bases not matched to a gene. TCRdb used MiXCR to call clones anew from the PCR reads. This table holds 30,000 to 45,000 clones, about 30% found once. No treatment had been given to any patient before thyroid surgery. This clonotype was sampled from a male donor with papillary thyroid cancer or a benign thyroid nodule (not recorded which). Some clones in this sample may be carry-over from other donors' samples. The V call is TRBV15, the J call TRBJ2-3; 7 nucleotides align to TRBD1. Sequencing was done on a sample of blood. CDR3: CATSRGRGQKFTDTQYF. CDR3 sequence (DNA): TGTGCCACCAGCAGAGGTCGGGGACAGAAATTCACAGATACGCAGTATTTT.